This T cell receptor (beta chain) was sequenced for a study of T cells in localized non-small cell lung cancer. General study points: Detection in adjacent lung was observed for a median around 55 of the top 100 tumor clones.

Profiling relied on immunoSEQ multiplex PCR, and the TCRdb table lists in-frame clones only, not all of them. Among 75,000 to 80,000 clones listed, over 75% were seen once. The germline CDR1 and CDR2 sequences are SSHAT and FNYEAQ (reference sequence). The CDR3 covers 15 residues. Details on this clone: Its specificity is unknown. At one end the junction does not follow the germline gene, possibly because of a read error.

Source: peripheral blood, taken before any cancer treatment. This clonotype was sampled from a female donor of 60 years or more with stage I lung adenocarcinoma. The chain joins TRBV7-7 to TRBJ2-2; a weak D match, TRBD1 (6 bases). CDR3 region: CASSAQGQGTGELFF. CDR3 nucleotides: TGTGCTAGCAGCGCACAGGGCCAGGGCACCGGGGAGCTGTTTTTT.